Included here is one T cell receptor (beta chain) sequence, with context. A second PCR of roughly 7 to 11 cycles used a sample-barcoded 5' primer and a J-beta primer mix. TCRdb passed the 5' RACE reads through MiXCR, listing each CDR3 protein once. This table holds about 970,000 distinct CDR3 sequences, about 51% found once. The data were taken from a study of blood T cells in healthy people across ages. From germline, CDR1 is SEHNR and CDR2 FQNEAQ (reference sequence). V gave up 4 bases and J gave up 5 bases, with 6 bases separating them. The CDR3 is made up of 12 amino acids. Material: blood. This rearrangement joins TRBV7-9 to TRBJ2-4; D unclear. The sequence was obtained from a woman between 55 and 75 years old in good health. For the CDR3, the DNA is TGTGCCAGCAGCTCAGTGGAAAACATTCAGTACTTC. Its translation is CASSSVENIQYF.